This T cell receptor beta chain originates from a study of early T cells in non-severe SARS-CoV-2 infection. Study-wide context: Unsorted whole blood bulk RNA was sequenced, with unpaired chains. Whole-study results and caveats: Private and CD4 specificities were missed by VDJdb matching, skewed to anti-spike CD8.

J lost 6 bases, V lost 5 bases, and 12 bases had no gene match. This CDR3 is built from 15 residues. Germline values: CDR1 SQVTM, CDR2 ANQGSEA. This clonotype has only a few counts. Its antigen is currently unknown. Unique molecular identifiers were attached to individual cDNA molecules. TCRdb re-called the 5' RACE reads through MiXCR, storing one row per CDR3 protein. This repertoire shows 35,000 to 45,000 distinct CDR3 sequences, about 6.8% found once; its top ten account for approximately 24%. The sample was whole blood, taken at baseline. The chain links TRBV29-1 to TRBJ2-7; TRBD1 agrees at 11 bases. This TCR derives from an adult who was a healthcare worker with PCR-confirmed SARS-CoV-2 infection or an uninfected control (not recorded which). Here the CDR3 reads CSVPDPGTGGSEQYF. CDR3 DNA sequence: TGCAGCGTTCCGGATCCCGGGACAGGGGGGAGCGAGCAGTACTTC.